This T cell receptor (beta chain) was documented in a study of CD8 T cells in Susac syndrome. Overall study context: Susac syndrome patients were untreated, on corticosteroids with some adding intravenous immunoglobulin, or on intravenous immunoglobulin only. Regarding the study as a whole: The study's TCR sequencing and HLA analysis covered a relatively small number of individuals, and the study acknowledged this.

RNA totalling roughly 0.45 to 1 ug underwent reverse transcription with random hexamers. TCRdb itself ran the immunoSEQ multiplex PCR reads through MiXCR, one entry per CDR3 protein. The table includes 95,000 to 150,000 distinct CDR3 sequences, roughly 95% detected once. A word on this clonotype: Its antigen is currently unknown.

CD8+ and CD4+ T cells from blood underwent TCR beta sequencing, which was carried out in a high-throughput format. The germline CDR1 and CDR2 sequences are SQVTM and ANQGSEA. V dropped 7 bases and J dropped 4; count of bases not matched to a gene: 6. This CDR3 is 12 amino acids long. Sequencing used CD4+ T cells from PBMCs. This rearrangement joins TRBV29-1 to TRBJ2-7; 8 nucleotides align to TRBD1. The receptor comes from a human donor with Susac syndrome. The CDR3 DNA reads as TGCAGCGGGGGGACAGGAGGATACGAGCAGTACTTC. It yields the protein CSGGTGGYEQYF.